This T cell receptor beta chain was identified during a study of blood T cell repertoires in COVID-19. CDR1 is MNHNY, CDR2 SVGAGI, per germline (reference sequence). J was trimmed by 8 bases and V by 5 bases; bases with no gene match: 16. The CDR3 consists of 17 residues. The repertoire was sequenced with immunoSEQ multiplex PCR; TCRdb's copy has only in-frame clones and lacks some. The table lists about 160,000 clones, around 87% of them singletons. The chain joins TRBV6-6 to TRBJ2-1, with 9 bases that match TRBD2. Sequenced input: peripheral blood. The source of this sequence is a woman aged 70-85 years with COVID-19, enrolled during active disease. The CDR3, as DNA: TGTGCCAGCAGTCTTGTTTTGGCGGGGGGGGCCCAGGATGAGCAGTTCTTC. Protein product: CASSLVLAGGAQDEQFF.